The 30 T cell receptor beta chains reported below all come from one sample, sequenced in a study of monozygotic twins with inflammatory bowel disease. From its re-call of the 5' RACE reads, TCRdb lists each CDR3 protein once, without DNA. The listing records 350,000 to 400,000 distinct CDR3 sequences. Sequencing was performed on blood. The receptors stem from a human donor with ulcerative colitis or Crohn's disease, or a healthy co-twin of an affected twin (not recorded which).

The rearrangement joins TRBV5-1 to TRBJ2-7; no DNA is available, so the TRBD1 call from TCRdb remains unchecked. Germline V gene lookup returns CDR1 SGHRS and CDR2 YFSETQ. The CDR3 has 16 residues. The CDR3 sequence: CASSLGDRLALYEQYF.

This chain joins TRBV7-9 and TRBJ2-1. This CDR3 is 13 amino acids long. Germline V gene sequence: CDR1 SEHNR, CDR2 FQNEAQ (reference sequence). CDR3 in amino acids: CASSFLQNNEQFF.

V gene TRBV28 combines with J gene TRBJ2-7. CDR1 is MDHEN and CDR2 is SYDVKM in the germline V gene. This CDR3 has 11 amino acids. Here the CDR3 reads CATSVGNEQYF.

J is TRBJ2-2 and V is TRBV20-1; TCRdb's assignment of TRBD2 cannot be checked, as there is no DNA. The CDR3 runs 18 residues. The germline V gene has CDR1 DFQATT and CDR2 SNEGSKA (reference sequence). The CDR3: CSARDLGLAGSYTGELFF.

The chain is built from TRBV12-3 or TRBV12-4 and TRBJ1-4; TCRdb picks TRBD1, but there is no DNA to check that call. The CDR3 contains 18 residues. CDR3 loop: CASSLHRLDRDPGEKLFF.

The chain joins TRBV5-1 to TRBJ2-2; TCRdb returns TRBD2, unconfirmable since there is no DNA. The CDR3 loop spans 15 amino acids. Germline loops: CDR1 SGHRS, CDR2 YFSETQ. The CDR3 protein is CASSFLGTDTGELFF.

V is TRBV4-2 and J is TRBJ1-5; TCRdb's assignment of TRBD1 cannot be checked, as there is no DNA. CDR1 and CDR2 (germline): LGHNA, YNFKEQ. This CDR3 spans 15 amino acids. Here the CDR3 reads CASSRDGTGNQPQHF.

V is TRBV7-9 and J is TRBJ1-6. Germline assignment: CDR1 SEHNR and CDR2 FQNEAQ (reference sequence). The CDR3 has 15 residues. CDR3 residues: CASSGQGPHNSPLHF.

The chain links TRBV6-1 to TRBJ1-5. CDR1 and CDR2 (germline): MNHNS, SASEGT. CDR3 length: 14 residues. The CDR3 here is CASRVLFGNQPQHF.

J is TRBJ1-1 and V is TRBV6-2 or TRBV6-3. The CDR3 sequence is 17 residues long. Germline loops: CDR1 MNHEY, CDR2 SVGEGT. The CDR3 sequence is CASSYPAGQVSRAEAFF.

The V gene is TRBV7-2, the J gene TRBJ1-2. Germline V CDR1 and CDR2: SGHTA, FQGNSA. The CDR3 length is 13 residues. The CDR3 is CASSLDTNYGYTF.

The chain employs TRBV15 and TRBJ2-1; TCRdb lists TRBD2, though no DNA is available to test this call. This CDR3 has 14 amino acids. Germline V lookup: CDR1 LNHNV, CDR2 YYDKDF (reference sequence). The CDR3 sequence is CATSRDQAGHEQFF.

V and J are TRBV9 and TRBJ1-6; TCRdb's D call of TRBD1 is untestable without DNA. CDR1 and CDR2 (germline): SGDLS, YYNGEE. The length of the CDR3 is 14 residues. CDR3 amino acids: CASSVRGQNSPLHF.

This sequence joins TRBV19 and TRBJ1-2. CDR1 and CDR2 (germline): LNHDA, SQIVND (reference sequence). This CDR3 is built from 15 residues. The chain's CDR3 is CASYKRTGENYGYTF.

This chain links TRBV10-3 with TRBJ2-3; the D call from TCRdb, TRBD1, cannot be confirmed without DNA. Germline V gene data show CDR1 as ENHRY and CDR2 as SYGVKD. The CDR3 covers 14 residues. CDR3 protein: CAISGAAGADTQYF.

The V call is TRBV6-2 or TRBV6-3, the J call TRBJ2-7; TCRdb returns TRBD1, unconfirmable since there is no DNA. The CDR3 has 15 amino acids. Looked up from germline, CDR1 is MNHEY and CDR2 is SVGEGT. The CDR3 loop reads CASSSGGQVVYEQYF.

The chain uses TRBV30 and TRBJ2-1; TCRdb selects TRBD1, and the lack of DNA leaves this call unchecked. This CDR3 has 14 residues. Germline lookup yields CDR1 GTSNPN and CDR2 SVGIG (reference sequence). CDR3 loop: CARQGANGDNEQFF.

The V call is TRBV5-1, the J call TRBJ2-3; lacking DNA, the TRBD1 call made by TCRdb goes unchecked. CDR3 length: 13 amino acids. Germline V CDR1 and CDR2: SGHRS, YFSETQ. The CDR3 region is CASGTGGRDTQYF.

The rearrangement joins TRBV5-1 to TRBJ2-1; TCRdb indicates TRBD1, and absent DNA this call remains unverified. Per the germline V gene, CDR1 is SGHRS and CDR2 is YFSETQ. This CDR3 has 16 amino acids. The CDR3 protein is CASSLQGGASYNEQFF.

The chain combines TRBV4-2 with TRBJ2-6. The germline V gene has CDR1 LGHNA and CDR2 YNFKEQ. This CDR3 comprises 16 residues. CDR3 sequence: CASSQARGSGANVLTF.

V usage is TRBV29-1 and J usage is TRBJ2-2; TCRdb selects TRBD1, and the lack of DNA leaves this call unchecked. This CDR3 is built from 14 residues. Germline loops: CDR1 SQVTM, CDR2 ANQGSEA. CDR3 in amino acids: CSVLRAGETGELFF.

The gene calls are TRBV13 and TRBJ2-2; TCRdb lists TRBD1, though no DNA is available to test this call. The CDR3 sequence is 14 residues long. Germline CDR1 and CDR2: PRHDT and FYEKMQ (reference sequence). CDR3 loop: CASTDRLNTGELFF.

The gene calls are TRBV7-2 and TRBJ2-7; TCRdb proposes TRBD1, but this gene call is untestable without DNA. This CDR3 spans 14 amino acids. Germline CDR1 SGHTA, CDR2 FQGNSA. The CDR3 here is CASTPGGGLLEQYF.

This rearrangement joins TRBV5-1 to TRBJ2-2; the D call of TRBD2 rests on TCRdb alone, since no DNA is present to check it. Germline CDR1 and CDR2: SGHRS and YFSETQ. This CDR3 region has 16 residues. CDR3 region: CASSLSVGLNTGELFF.

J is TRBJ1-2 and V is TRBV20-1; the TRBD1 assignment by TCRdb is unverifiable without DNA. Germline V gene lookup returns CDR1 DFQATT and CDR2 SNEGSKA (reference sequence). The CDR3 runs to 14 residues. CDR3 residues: CSARAEGVVYGYTF.

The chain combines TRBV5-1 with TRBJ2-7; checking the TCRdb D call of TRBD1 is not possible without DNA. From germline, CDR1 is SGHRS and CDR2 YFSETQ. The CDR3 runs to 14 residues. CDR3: CASSSPRDIYEQYF.

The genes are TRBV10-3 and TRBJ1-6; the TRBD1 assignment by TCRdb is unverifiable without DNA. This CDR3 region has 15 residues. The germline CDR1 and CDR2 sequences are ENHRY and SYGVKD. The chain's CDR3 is CASIDTGTANSPLHF.

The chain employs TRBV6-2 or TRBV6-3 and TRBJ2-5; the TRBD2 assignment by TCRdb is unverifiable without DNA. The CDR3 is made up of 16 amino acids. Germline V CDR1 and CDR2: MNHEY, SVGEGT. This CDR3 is CASSRLGSGGQETQYF.

The CDR3 region is CASSLDPGSQWSQYF. The V call is TRBV7-6, the J call TRBJ2-5; the D call from TCRdb, TRBD1, cannot be confirmed without DNA. The CDR3 runs 15 residues. Per the germline V gene, CDR1 is SGHVS and CDR2 is FNYEAQ.

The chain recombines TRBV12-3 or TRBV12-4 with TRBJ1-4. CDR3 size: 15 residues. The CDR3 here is CASRETPTTNEKLFF.